This T cell receptor (beta chain) was recovered during a study of T-cell reconstitution after alpha-beta-depleted transplantation in children. TCRbeta library preparation incorporated unique molecular identifiers. TCRdb redid the calling of the PCR reads with MiXCR, one entry per CDR3 protein. The sample lists around 370,000 distinct CDR3 sequences; about 9.4% were seen once. This clonotype appeared once. Trimming left V 3 bases short and J 0 bases short, with 9 bases between. Germline CDR1 SGHAT, CDR2 FQNNGV. The CDR3 has 14 amino acids. This sequence joins TRBV11-2 and TRBJ2-7; D call uncertain. Sequencing used PBMCs from the stem cell graft donor, obtained from the stem cell graft. This TCR was recovered from a human donor who donated a stem cell graft to a child with acute lymphoblastic leukemia. CDR3 nucleotides: TGTGCCAGCAGCTTTTGGCAGGACTCCTACGAGCAGTACTTC. It encodes CASSFWQDSYEQYF. The full variable domain, its missing parts supplied by reference TRBV11-2 and TRBJ2-7, is EAGVAQSPRYKIIEKRQSVAFWCNPISGHATLYWYQQILGQGPKLLIQFQNNGVVDDSQLPKDRFSAERLKGVDSTLKIQPAKLEDSAVYLCASSFWQDSYEQYFGPGTRLTVT.